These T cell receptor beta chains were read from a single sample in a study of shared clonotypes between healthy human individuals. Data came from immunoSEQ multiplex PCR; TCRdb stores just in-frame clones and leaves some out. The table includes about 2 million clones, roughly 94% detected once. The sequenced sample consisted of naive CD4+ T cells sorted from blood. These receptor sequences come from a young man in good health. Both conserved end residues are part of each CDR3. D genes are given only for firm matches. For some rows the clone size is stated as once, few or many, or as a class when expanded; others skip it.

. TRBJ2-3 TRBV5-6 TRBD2 TGTGCCAGCAGCACAACTAGCGCCCAAAGCACAGATACGCAGTATTTT CASSTTSAQSTDTQYF
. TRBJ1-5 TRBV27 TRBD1 TGTGCCAGCAGTTCTGGACAGGGTGGCTATAGCAATCAGCCCCAGCATTTT CASSSGQGGYSNQPQHF
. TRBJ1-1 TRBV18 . TGTGCCAGCTCATTAGGACAGTTGAACACTGAAGCTTTCTTT CASSLGQLNTEAFF
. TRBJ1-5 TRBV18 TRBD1 TGTGCCAGCTCGACAGGGTCGGAGCAGCCCCAGCATTTT CASSTGSEQPQHF
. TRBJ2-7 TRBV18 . TGTGCCAGCTCACCGCCGGGACACCTTTACGAGCAGTACTTC CASSPPGHLYEQYF
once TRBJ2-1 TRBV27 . TGTGCCAGCAGTGAAAGTCTAGGGAGTACCTACAATGAGCAGTTCTTC CASSESLGSTYNEQFF
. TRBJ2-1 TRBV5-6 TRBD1 TGTGCCAGCAGCACAACAGGGGGCAAGGTCGACGAGCAGTTCTTC CASSTTGGKVDEQFF
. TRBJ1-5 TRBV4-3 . TGCGCCAGCAGCCAAGATCACGATCCGGAAGGGAGTCAGCCCCAGCATTTT CASSQDHDPEGSQPQHF
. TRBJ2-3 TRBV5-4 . TGTGCCAGCAGCCACCAGTCTTTTGCGCAGTATTTT CASSHQSFAQYF
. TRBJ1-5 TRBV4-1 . TGCGCCAGCAGCCAAGACTCACTGGGCCATCAGCCCCAGCATTTT CASSQDSLGHQPQHF
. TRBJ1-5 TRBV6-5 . TGTGCCAGCAGTGGTACAGGGTTTCAGCCCCAGCATTTT CASSGTGFQPQHF
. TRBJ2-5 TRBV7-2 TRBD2 TGTGCCTCCCTGGGAGCGGGAGGGCAAGAGACCCAGTACTTC CASLGAGGQETQYF
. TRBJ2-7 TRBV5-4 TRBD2 TGTGCCAGCAGATCCGGGGGGATAGCCTACGAGCAGTACTTC CASRSGGIAYEQYF
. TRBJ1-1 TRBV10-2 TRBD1 TGCGCCAGCAGTGACCCGAACCTTAGACAGGGTGACACTGAAGCTTTCTTT CASSDPNLRQGDTEAFF
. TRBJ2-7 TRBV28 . TGTGCCAGCACTACTGCCCGTTACGAGCAGTACTTC CASTTARYEQYF